The clone carrying this TCR beta chain has ten or more counts. This sample was taken from a study of human T cells and chemical hapten exposure. The library tagged individual cDNA molecules with unique molecular identifiers. MiXCR, applied by TCRdb to the RACE reads, yields one record per CDR3 protein. The sample lists 300,000 to 450,000 distinct CDR3 sequences, roughly 5.3% occurring once. Time point: pre-sensitization, week 0. Documented treatment: therapeutic diphenylcyclopropenone sensitization with weekly scalp DPC. CDR1 and CDR2 (germline): MDHEN, SYDVKM. The ends were cut back, 6 bases at V and 1 base at J, with 12 bases in the middle. CDR3 length: 14 residues.

This sample comprised whole blood, obtained in connection with sensitization to the hapten diphenylcyclopropenone (DPC). This chain joins TRBV28 and TRBJ2-5; D not certain. The TCR comes from a woman in her forties or fifties with alopecia areata. Some clones in this sample may be carry-over from other donors' samples. The CDR3 nucleotides read TGTGCCAGCAGCGAGGACCGGTTCCAAGAGACCCAGTACTTC. Amino acids: CASSEDRFQETQYF. Filled out from reference TRBV28 and TRBJ2-5, the complete variable domain reads DVKVTQSSRYLVKRTGEKVFLECVQDMDHENMFWYRQDPGLGLRLIYFSYDVKMKEKGDIPEGYSVSREKKERFSLILESASTNQTSMYLCASSEDRFQETQYFGPGTRLLVL.